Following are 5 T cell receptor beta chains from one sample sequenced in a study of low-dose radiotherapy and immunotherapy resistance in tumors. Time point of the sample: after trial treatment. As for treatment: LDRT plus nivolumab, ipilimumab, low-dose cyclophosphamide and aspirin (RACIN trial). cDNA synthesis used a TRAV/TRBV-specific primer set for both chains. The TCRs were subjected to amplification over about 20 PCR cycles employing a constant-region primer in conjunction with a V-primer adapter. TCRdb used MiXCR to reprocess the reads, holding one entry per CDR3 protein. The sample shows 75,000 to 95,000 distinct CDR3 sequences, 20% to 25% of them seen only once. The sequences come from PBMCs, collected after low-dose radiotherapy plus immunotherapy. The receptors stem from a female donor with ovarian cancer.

The DNA of the CDR3 is TGTGCCAGCAGTGGGCAGGGAAGGGCCTACGAGCAGTACTTC. Encoded protein: CASSGQGRAYEQYF. The V gene is TRBV2, the J gene TRBJ2-7, with D tentatively TRBD1 (5 bases). V was clipped by 4 bases and J by 2 bases, with 12 bases between them. CDR3 length: 14 residues. Per the germline V gene, CDR1 is SNHLY and CDR2 is FYNNEI.

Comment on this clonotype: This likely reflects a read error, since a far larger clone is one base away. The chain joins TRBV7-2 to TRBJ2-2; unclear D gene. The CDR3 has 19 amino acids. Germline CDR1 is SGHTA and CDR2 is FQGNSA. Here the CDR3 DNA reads TGCGCCAGCAGCTTGGCGCAGAACCCACCCGCGGAGAACACCGGGGAGCTGTTTTTT. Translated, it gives CASSLAQNPPAENTGELFF.

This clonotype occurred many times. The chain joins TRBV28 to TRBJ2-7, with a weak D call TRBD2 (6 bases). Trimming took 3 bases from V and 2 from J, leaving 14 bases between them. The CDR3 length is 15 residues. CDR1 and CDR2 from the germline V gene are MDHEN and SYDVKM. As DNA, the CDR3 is TGTGCCAGCAGTTTGCCGGGACTTCAAACCTACGAGCAGTACTTC. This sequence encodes CASSLPGLQTYEQYF.

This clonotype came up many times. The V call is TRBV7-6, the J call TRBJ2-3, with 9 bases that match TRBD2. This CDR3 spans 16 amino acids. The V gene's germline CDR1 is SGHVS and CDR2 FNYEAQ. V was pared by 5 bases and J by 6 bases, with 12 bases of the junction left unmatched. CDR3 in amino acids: CASSHRGGGALDTQYF. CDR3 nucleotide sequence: TGTGCCAGCAGCCACCGGGGCGGGGGGGCCTTGGATACGCAGTATTTT.

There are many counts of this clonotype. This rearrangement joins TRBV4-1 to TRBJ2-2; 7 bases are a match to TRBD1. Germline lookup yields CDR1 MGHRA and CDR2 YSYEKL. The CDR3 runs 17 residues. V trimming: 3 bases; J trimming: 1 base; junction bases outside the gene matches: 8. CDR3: CASSQEHRGVNTGELFF. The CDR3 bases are TGCGCCAGCAGCCAGGAACACAGGGGCGTGAACACCGGGGAGCTGTTTTTT.